What follows is one TCR beta chain and its context. This clonotype appeared many times. Its target antigen remains unknown. No per-base quality is available; no much larger clone lies one base away. Trimming at the junction amounts to 4 bases on V and 2 bases on J, and the germline ends lie 12 bases apart. The CDR3 has 14 amino acids, counting the end cysteine and phenylalanine. Just CDR3 DNA is preserved here, 42 bases in frame from base 1. From the germline V gene (reference sequence), CDR1 is SGHKS and CDR2 is YYEKEE. These data are taken from a study of T cells after yellow fever vaccination (dated by TCRdb to about 2019). As for the study more broadly: The SMART-Seq v4 Ultra Low Input RNA kit was used to prepare libraries from fractions with low cell numbers. Blood was collected at multiple timepoints before and after primary and secondary immunization, and bulk PBMC replicates and cell subsets were isolated. To follow T-cell clones before and after both primary and booster YFV17D yellow fever vaccination, bulk TCR alpha and beta repertoires underwent longitudinal sequencing. The cohort comprised two healthy male donors, one aged 18 to 29 and one aged 30 to 40 years. Overall results and qualifications from the work: A small fraction of clonotypes appeared in both the CD4 and CD8 compartments, likely as a result of convergent recombination. Compared with the primary T-cell response, the secondary T-cell response was weaker but faster, peaking on day 5 rather than day 15. Only a couple of donors were included in the study, so the extent to which the findings can be generalized is limited. After the booster, most clones that had expanded after primary vaccination were detected again (roughly 95% of CD4 and 88% of CD8), suggesting broad maintenance of memory. Because abundant contaminating clonotypes from the bulk population could be contained in FACS-sorted repertoires, computational filtering was required.

TCR cDNA was synthesized by 5'RACE template switching, through which a universal primer site and unique molecular identifiers were introduced. Priming of cDNA synthesis was performed from both the TCR alpha and TCR beta constant segments. Library amplification involved two PCR steps, and the second step added sample barcodes and sequencing adapters. Sequencing of libraries was performed on Illumina HiSeq 2500 (2x100 bp) or NovaSeq (2x150 bp). As for how the authors treated the data: MIGEC handled demultiplexing of reads and collapsing into UMI consensus sequences, while MiXCR performed V(D)J alignment. Vaccine-responding clonotypes were defined with edgeR using replicate PBMC samples, requiring FDR below 0.01 and a log2 fold change above 5 up to day 15. CD4 or CD8 identity was assigned to each bulk clonotype according to whether the clonotype was present at higher abundance in the sequenced CD4 repertoire or the sequenced CD8 repertoire. Using fastp at Q25 and MiXCR, TCRdb reprocessed the public reads and kept productive beta chains. Entries that share a CDR3 protein sequence are merged under the most common genes and DNA. For this entry, the V and J calls and clone size follow TCRdb and not the study's own pipeline. A total of approximately 74,000 distinct CDR3 sequences appear in this sample, around 6.2% of them only once. Roughly 2.2% of the sample is in the top ten clones.

Taken with the paper, the label for treatment or condition translates to: live attenuated yellow fever vaccine strain. PBMCs were isolated from peripheral blood using a standard Ficoll-Paque protocol. Dynabeads CD4 and CD8 positive selection kits were used to isolate the CD4 and CD8 T-cell fractions. TriZol was used to extract RNA from bulk PBMCs, from CD4 and CD8 fractions, and from dextramer-positive and dextramer-negative fractions. The chain employs TRBV5-5 and TRBJ2-5; the D gene is perhaps TRBD1, from 6 matching bases. This specimen was CD4+ T cells sorted from PBMCs, taken more than 13 days after the first yellow fever vaccination. The source is a man between 18 and 35 years old who received the YFV17D yellow fever vaccine. The CDR3 sequence is CASSLQTGQETQYF. The sequenced DNA is TGTGCCAGCAGCCTCCAGACAGGACAAGAGACCCAGTACTTC. With the rest looked up from the reference TRBV5-5 and TRBJ2-5 genes rather than sequenced, the full variable domain is DAGVTQSPTHLIKTRGQQVTLRCSPISGHKSVSWYQQVLGQGPQFIFQYYEKEERGRGNFPDRFSARQFPNYSSELNVNALLLGDSALYLCASSLQTGQETQYFGPGTRLLVL.